Below, 28 T cell receptor beta chains from the same sample are listed, as sequenced in a study of OX40 agonist ivuxolimab in advanced cancers. Clones were sequenced by immunoSEQ multiplex PCR, and TCRdb holds only the in-frame ones, with some missing. The repertoire holds roughly 66,000 clones, 80% to 85% seen once, with 2.5% in the top ten. The sequencing used CD4+ or CD8+ T cells sorted from blood, collected in a trial of the OX40 agonist ivuxolimab. The source is an adult with an advanced solid tumor such as melanoma, head and neck, liver or kidney cancer.

The gene calls are TRBV5-4 and TRBJ1-1; 9 nucleotides match TRBD1. The V segment lost 4 bases and the J segment 2 bases; nucleotides outside the gene matches: 3. The CDR3 length is 14 residues. The V gene's germline CDR1 is SGHNT and CDR2 YYREEE (reference sequence). The CDR3 DNA follows: TGTGCCAGCAGCCGGACAGGGGCAAACACTGAAGCTTTCTTT. It codes for CASSRTGANTEAFF.

The chain links TRBV4-2 to TRBJ2-3; 7 bases line up with TRBD1. Germline loops: CDR1 LGHNA, CDR2 YNFKEQ. The trim removed 0 bases at V and 2 bases at J, leaving 8 bases unmatched. This CDR3 region has 17 residues. CDR3 nucleotides: TGTGCCAGCAGCCAAGATGGTTGGGACAGATTCACAGATACGCAGTATTTT. This encodes CASSQDGWDRFTDTQYF.

The chain is built from TRBV9 and TRBJ2-3; D uncertain. Trimming removed 6 bases at V and 0 bases at J, with 14 bases between. The CDR3 has 15 residues. The V gene's germline CDR1 is SGDLS and CDR2 YYNGEE. CDR3 DNA sequence: TGTGCCAGCACCGCCGTAGGCCAAAGCACAGATACGCAGTATTTT. It encodes CASTAVGQSTDTQYF.

V usage is TRBV5-6 and J usage is TRBJ2-3; 8 bases are a match to TRBD2. Germline trimming cut 2 bases from V and 11 bases from J; bases unmatched to any gene: 10. Germline-derived CDR1 and CDR2 are SGHDT and YYEEEE. CDR3 length: 14 residues. This CDR3 is CASSLPGRVRGQYF. For the CDR3, the DNA is TGTGCCAGCAGCTTACCCGGGAGGGTGAGGGGGCAGTATTTT.

The chain recombines TRBV7-2 with TRBJ1-3, with a tentative D call TRBD1 (6 bases). V lost 1 base to trimming and J lost 3 bases, with 13 bases between them. CDR3 size: 16 residues. The germline gives CDR1 SGHTA, CDR2 FQGNSA. CDR3 sequence reads: CASSLGGIQGGNTIYF. Written as DNA, the CDR3 is TGTGCCAGCAGCTTAGGCGGTATACAGGGTGGAAACACCATATATTTT.

This clone was seen once. The V call is TRBV5-1, the J call TRBJ2-1; the match to TRBD1 covers 10 bases. J lost 2 bases, V lost 4 bases, and 6 bases had no gene match. Germline V CDR1 and CDR2: SGHRS, YFSETQ. This CDR3 is built from 16 residues. The CDR3 DNA sequence: TGCGCCAGCAGCCTTGGGACAGGGGTTACCTACAATGAGCAGTTCTTC. Its translation is CASSLGTGVTYNEQFF.

CDR3 sequence (DNA): TGTGCCAGTAGTCCCAGTCCGGAGACCGGGGAGCTGTTTTTT. The encoded protein is CASSPSPETGELFF. The chain uses TRBV19 and TRBJ2-2; no definite D call. Germline-derived CDR1 and CDR2 are LNHDA and SQIVND (reference sequence). This CDR3 is 14 amino acids long. Trimming shortened V by 5 bases and J by 5 bases, and 12 bases separated the two germline ends. Using reference TRBV19 and TRBJ2-2 for the parts outside the CDR3, the full variable domain is DGGITQSPKYLFRKEGQNVTLSCEQNLNHDAMYWYRQDPGQGLRLIYYSQIVNDFQKGDIAEGYSVSREKKESFPLTVTSAQKNPTAFYLCASSPSPETGELFFGEGSRLTVL.

The chain recombines TRBV7-8 with TRBJ2-5, with TRBD2 identical over 8 bases. With 2 bases clipped from V and 4 bases from J, the junction kept 9 bases outside the gene matches. CDR1 is SGHVS and CDR2 is FQNEAQ in the germline V gene. The CDR3 is 16 residues long. CDR3 nucleotide sequence: TGTGCCAGCAGCTTAACTCTAGCGGGTGGGAGAGAGACCCAGTACTTC. Residues: CASSLTLAGGRETQYF.

The V call is TRBV6-4, the J call TRBJ2-7; possible D gene TRBD1, 5 bases. The V gene's germline CDR1 is MRHNA and CDR2 SNTAGT. Trimming removed 5 bases from V and 6 bases from J, with 8 bases in between. CDR3 length equals 11 residues. The CDR3 region has the DNA TGTGCCAGCAGTTACCAGGGCGAGCAGTACTTC. Translating it yields CASSYQGEQYF.

A word on this clone: Other DNA sequences in the same sample also yield this CDR3. The V call is TRBV7-2, the J call TRBJ2-2, with D possibly TRBD2 on 7 matching bases. The CDR3 loop spans 15 amino acids. CDR1 is SGHTA and CDR2 is FQGNSA in the germline V gene. V lost 5 bases and J lost 3, with 13 bases in between. Here the CDR3 reads CASSLRGGDTGELFF. Written as DNA, the CDR3 is TGTGCCAGCAGCCTCAGGGGAGGGGACACCGGGGAGCTGTTTTTT.

This clone has just a few counts. The chain is built from TRBV5-1 and TRBJ2-1; 12 bases align to TRBD2. The CDR3 consists of 15 residues. V was clipped by 0 bases and J by 10 bases; unmatched bases: 5. Germline V gene lookup returns CDR1 SGHRS and CDR2 YFSETQ. The CDR3 nucleotides are TGCGCCAGCAGCTTGGGGACTAGCGGGATCGGCGAGCAGTTCTTC. It yields the protein CASSLGTSGIGEQFF. Complete variable domain (other parts from reference TRBV5-1 and TRBJ2-1): KAGVTQTPRYLIKTRGQQVTLSCSPISGHRSVSWYQQTPGQGLQFLFEYFSETQRNKGNFPGRFSGRQFSNSRSEMNVSTLELGDSALYLCASSLGTSGIGEQFFGPGTRLTVL.

The rearrangement joins TRBV14 to TRBJ1-2; D unclear. V lost 0 bases, J lost 9 bases, and 11 bases lay in between. CDR1 and CDR2 (germline): SGHDN, FVKESK. The CDR3 has 13 residues. The CDR3 sequence: CASSQETRLSYTF. As DNA, the CDR3 is TGTGCCAGCAGCCAAGAGACGAGGTTGAGCTACACCTTC.

The gene calls are TRBV9 and TRBJ2-5; TRBD2 matches 14 bases. This CDR3 is built from 16 residues. Germline assignment: CDR1 SGDLS and CDR2 YYNGEE. Germline trimming cut 3 bases from V and 5 bases from J; bases unmatched to any gene: 6. The CDR3 bases are TGTGCCAGCAGCGCGGGACTAGCGGGAGATTTGGAGACCCAGTACTTC. Translated, it gives CASSAGLAGDLETQYF.

The chain joins TRBV30 to TRBJ1-1; 8 nucleotides line up with TRBD1. The CDR3 loop spans 13 amino acids. Germline lookup yields CDR1 GTSNPN and CDR2 SVGIG (reference sequence). Trimming took 2 bases from V and 3 from J; bases not matched to a gene: 2. The CDR3 reads CAWSQGAYTEAFF. CDR3 sequence (DNA): TGTGCCTGGAGTCAGGGGGCGTACACTGAAGCTTTCTTT.

The J gene is TRBJ1-5, the V gene TRBV12-5, with 7 bases matching TRBD1. The junction had 6 bases not matched to a gene; V was cut back by 2 bases and J by 8 bases. This CDR3 has 14 residues. CDR1 and CDR2 (germline): LGHNT, FRNRAP. In DNA, the CDR3 is TGTGCTAGTGGTTTGTACAGGGGATGGGAGCCCCAGCATTTT. Protein sequence: CASGLYRGWEPQHF.

The chain combines TRBV7-2 with TRBJ2-5, with TRBD2 matching 14 bases. CDR3 size: 16 residues. V was clipped by 3 bases and J by 3 bases; unmatched bases: 3. Per the germline V gene, CDR1 is SGHTA and CDR2 is FQGNSA. CDR3 region: CASSLGLAGVEETQYF. The DNA for the CDR3 is TGTGCCAGCAGCTTGGGACTAGCGGGAGTAGAAGAGACCCAGTACTTC.

The CDR3, as DNA: TGTGCCTGGAGCCGACGGCGGACAGGCCATGAGCAGTTCTTC. It specifies CAWSRRRTGHEQFF. The chain carries TRBV30 and TRBJ2-1, with TRBD1 matching 7 bases. The CDR3 totals 14 residues. V was pared by 3 bases and J by 8 bases, with 10 bases of the junction left unmatched. The germline V gene encodes CDR1 GTSNPN and CDR2 SVGIG (reference sequence).

This clone has at least ten counts. CDR3 sequence (DNA): TGTGCCAGCAGCCATAAAGAAGGGGCAGCCACATACTTC. Its protein product is CASSHKEGAATYF. This chain uses TRBV11-2 with TRBJ2-7; tentative D call: TRBD1 (5 bases). Per germline, CDR1 SGHAT and CDR2 FQNNGV. The CDR3 is 13 amino acids. Trimming shortened V by 5 bases and J by 13 bases, and 21 bases separated the two germline ends.

This chain links TRBV7-9 with TRBJ1-4; TRBD1 matches 8 bases. Germline CDR1 reads SEHNR; CDR2 reads FQNEAQ (reference sequence). V lost 4 bases and J lost 4; bases outside the gene matches: 8. The CDR3 sequence is 16 residues long. This CDR3 is CASSSAGTGLNEKLFF. CDR3 DNA sequence: TGTGCCAGCAGCTCCGCGGGGACAGGCCTTAATGAAAAACTGTTTTTT.

This chain joins TRBV6-1 and TRBJ2-6, with no clear D. The V end lost 1 base, the J end lost 1 base, and 8 bases lay between the germline ends. Per the germline V gene, CDR1 is MNHNS and CDR2 is SASEGT. The CDR3 extends over 16 amino acids. The CDR3 region is CASSEVGISGANVLTF. As DNA, the CDR3 is TGTGCCAGCAGTGAAGTAGGGATTTCTGGGGCCAACGTCCTGACTTTC.

The rearrangement links TRBV6-5 to TRBJ1-3, with D uncertain. Germline loops: CDR1 MNHEY, CDR2 SVGAGI. The length of the CDR3 is 14 residues. Trimming removed 0 bases at V and 0 bases at J, with 3 bases between. The CDR3 is CASSYSSSGNTIYF. For the CDR3, the DNA is TGTGCCAGCAGTTACTCGAGCTCTGGAAACACCATATATTTT.

V gene TRBV7-8 combines with J gene TRBJ2-7; D unclear. V lost 2 bases and J lost 2, with 10 bases in between. The CDR3 consists of 14 residues. Germline values: CDR1 SGHVS, CDR2 FQNEAQ. CDR3 nucleotide sequence: TGTGCCAGCAGCTTATATGTAACAACCTACGAGCAGTACTTC. As protein: CASSLYVTTYEQYF.

The chain recombines TRBV27 with TRBJ2-7; 9 bases line up with TRBD2. This CDR3 is 15 amino acids long. J lost 7 bases, V lost 6 bases, and 13 bases had no gene match. Germline V gene lookup returns CDR1 MNHEY and CDR2 SMNVEV (reference sequence). The CDR3 nucleotides are TGTGCCAGCAGAGATCTAGCGGGGCCTGCTGTTGAGCAGTACTTC. It translates to CASRDLAGPAVEQYF.

This clone was detected once. The rearrangement links TRBV5-8 to TRBJ1-5; 8 bases agree with TRBD1. CDR3 length: 15 amino acids. V gave up 6 bases and J gave up 7 bases; unmatched junction bases: 12. Germline lookup yields CDR1 SGHTS and CDR2 YDEGEE. The CDR3 here is CASNHPDRGEQPQHF. In nucleotides, the CDR3 is TGTGCCAGCAACCACCCTGACAGGGGCGAACAGCCCCAGCATTTT.

V usage is TRBV7-2 and J usage is TRBJ2-5, with TRBD2 matching 8 bases. The J call may be incorrect, as the DNA end agrees better with TRBJ2-7. This CDR3 comprises 15 residues. CDR1 SGHTA and CDR2 FQGNSA come from the germline V gene. CDR3 coding DNA: TGTGCCAGCAGCTTGGGTAGCGGGATCTCCTACGAGCAGTACTTC. Its translation is CASSLGSGISYEQYF.

The chain carries TRBV27 and TRBJ2-1, with D tentatively TRBD2 (6 bases). The V end was cut by 3 bases, the J end by 6 bases, with 15 bases between. The CDR3 is made up of 15 amino acids. Germline V CDR1 and CDR2: MNHEY, SMNVEV (reference sequence). CDR3 protein: CASSFGGTGFNEQFF. In nucleotides, the CDR3 is TGTGCCAGCAGTTTTGGCGGGACGGGGTTCAATGAGCAGTTCTTC.

Only a few counts were recorded for this clone. The rearrangement uses TRBV6-1 and TRBJ2-5; maybe TRBD1 (6 bases). V lost 0 bases to trimming and J lost 4 bases, with 15 bases between them. Germline V CDR1 and CDR2: MNHNS, SASEGT. The CDR3 covers 16 residues. CDR3 sequence reads: CASSEALRGTRETQYF. The DNA for the CDR3 is TGTGCCAGCAGTGAAGCGCTTCGAGGGACAAGAGAGACCCAGTACTTC.

This clone showed up just once. The chain links TRBV25-1 to TRBJ2-5, with 9 bases identical to TRBD2. This CDR3 spans 16 amino acids. Trimming took 3 bases from V and 1 from J; bases not matched to a gene: 6. Germline lookup yields CDR1 MGHDK and CDR2 SYGVNS. The CDR3, as DNA: TGTGCCAGCAGTGACCCTAGCGGGACCGCCCAAGAGACCCAGTACTTC. Translated, it gives CASSDPSGTAQETQYF. Full variable domain (missing parts from reference TRBV25-1 and TRBJ2-5): EADIYQTPRYLVIGTGKKITLECSQTMGHDKMYWYQQDPGMELHLIHYSYGVNSTEKGDLSSESTVSRIRTEHFPLTLESARPSHTSQYLCASSDPSGTAQETQYFGPGTRLLVL.